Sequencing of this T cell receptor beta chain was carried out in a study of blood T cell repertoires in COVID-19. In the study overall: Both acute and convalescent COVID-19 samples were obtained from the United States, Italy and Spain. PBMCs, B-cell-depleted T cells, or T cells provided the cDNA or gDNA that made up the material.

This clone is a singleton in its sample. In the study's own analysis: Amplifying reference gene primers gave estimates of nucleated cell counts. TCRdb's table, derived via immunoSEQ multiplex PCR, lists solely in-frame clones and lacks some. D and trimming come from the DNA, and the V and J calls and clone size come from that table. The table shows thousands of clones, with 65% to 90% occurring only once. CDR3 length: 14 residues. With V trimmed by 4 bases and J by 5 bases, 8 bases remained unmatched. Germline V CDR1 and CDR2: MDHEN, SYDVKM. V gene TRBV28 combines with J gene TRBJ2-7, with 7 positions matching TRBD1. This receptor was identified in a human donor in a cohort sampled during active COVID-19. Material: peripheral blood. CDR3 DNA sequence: TGTGCCAGCAGTTCACGGCAGGGGGTGGACGAGCAGTACTTC. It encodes CASSSRQGVDEQYF.